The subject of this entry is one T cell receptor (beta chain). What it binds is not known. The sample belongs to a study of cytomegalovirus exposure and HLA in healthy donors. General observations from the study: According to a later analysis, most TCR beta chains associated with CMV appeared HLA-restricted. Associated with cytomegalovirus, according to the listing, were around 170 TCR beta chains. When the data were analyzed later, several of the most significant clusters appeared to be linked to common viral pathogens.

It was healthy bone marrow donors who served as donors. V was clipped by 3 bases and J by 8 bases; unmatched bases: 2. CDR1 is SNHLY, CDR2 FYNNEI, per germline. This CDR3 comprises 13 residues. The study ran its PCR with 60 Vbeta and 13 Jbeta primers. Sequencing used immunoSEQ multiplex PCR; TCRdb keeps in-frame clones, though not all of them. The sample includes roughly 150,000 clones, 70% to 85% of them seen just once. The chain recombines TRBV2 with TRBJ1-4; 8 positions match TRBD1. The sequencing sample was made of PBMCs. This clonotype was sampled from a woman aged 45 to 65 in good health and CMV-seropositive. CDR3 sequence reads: CASSDRGREKLFF. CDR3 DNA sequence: TGTGCCAGCAGTGACAGGGGGCGAGAAAAACTGTTTTTT.